These T cell receptor beta chains were read from a single sample in a study of shared clonotypes between healthy human individuals. Repertoires were generated with immunoSEQ multiplex PCR, while TCRdb's copy carries only in-frame clones and drops some. This table holds roughly 650,000 clones, almost 97% found once. Material: naive CD4+ T cells sorted from blood. Source of these receptors: a woman younger than 45 in good health. CDR3s include the opening cysteine and the closing phenylalanine or tryptophan. D genes are given only for firm matches. Clone sizes are given selectively: once, few, many, or a class where the clone is expanded.

j_call: TRBJ2-2; clone_size: NA; d_call: NA; v_call: TRBV11-2; cdr3_nt: TGTGCCAGCAGCTTTCCCACCTCCACCGGGGAGCTGTTTTTT; cdr3_aa: CASSFPTSTGELFF
j_call: TRBJ1-1; clone_size: NA; d_call: NA; v_call: TRBV6-1; cdr3_nt: TGTGCCAGCAGTGAAGGAGGCACTGAAGCTTTCTTT; cdr3_aa: CASSEGGTEAFF
j_call: TRBJ1-3; clone_size: NA; d_call: NA; v_call: TRBV30; cdr3_nt: TGTGCCTGGAGTGTATTTCACATGACCGGGAGGACTTCTGGAAACACCATATATTTT; cdr3_aa: CAWSVFHMTGRTSGNTIYF
j_call: TRBJ2-7; clone_size: NA; d_call: NA; v_call: TRBV18; cdr3_nt: TGTGCCAGCTCATCGGACATCACGAGCTCCTACGAGCAGTACTTC; cdr3_aa: CASSSDITSSYEQYF
j_call: TRBJ2-1; clone_size: NA; d_call: NA; v_call: TRBV6-5; cdr3_nt: TGTGCCAGTCAACCACCCGGGATCTCCTACAATGAGCAGTTCTTC; cdr3_aa: CASQPPGISYNEQFF
j_call: TRBJ1-4; clone_size: NA; d_call: NA; v_call: TRBV29-1; cdr3_nt: TGCAGCTTCAGGGAACGGGAAAAACTGTTTTTT; cdr3_aa: CSFREREKLFF
j_call: TRBJ1-1; clone_size: NA; d_call: NA; v_call: TRBV10-3; cdr3_nt: TGTGCCATCAGTGAGTCGACACTCCTGTCTACCGGGACGGCTTTCTTT; cdr3_aa: CAISESTLLSTGTAFF
j_call: TRBJ2-7; clone_size: NA; d_call: NA; v_call: TRBV7-6; cdr3_nt: TGTGCCAGCAGCCCCCTGTCGGGCTACGAGCAGTACTTC; cdr3_aa: CASSPLSGYEQYF
j_call: TRBJ2-5; clone_size: once; d_call: TRBD2; v_call: TRBV11-1; cdr3_nt: TGTGCCAGCAGCTTCAGGGAGGGACAAGAGACCCAGTACTTC; cdr3_aa: CASSFREGQETQYF
j_call: TRBJ1-4; clone_size: NA; d_call: TRBD1; v_call: TRBV11-2; cdr3_nt: TGTGCCAGCAATCGAGCGACAGGGTCAAATGAAAAACTGTTTTTT; cdr3_aa: CASNRATGSNEKLFF
j_call: TRBJ2-1; clone_size: NA; d_call: TRBD1; v_call: TRBV10-3; cdr3_nt: TGTGCCATCAGCCGGGACAGGGGTAACGTGAAGCAGTTCTTC; cdr3_aa: CAISRDRGNVKQFF
j_call: TRBJ2-7; clone_size: NA; d_call: NA; v_call: TRBV14; cdr3_nt: TGTGCCAGCAGCCAAGGGGACAATAGTCAGTACTTC; cdr3_aa: CASSQGDNSQYF
j_call: TRBJ2-7; clone_size: NA; d_call: NA; v_call: TRBV11-1; cdr3_nt: TGTGCCAGCAGCCGGACGGAGCGGATGACCTACGAGCAGTACTTC; cdr3_aa: CASSRTERMTYEQYF
j_call: TRBJ1-1; clone_size: NA; d_call: TRBD1; v_call: TRBV29-1; cdr3_nt: TGCAGCGTTGCCCGACAGGGGGACACTGAAGCTTTCTTT; cdr3_aa: CSVARQGDTEAFF
j_call: TRBJ1-1; clone_size: once; d_call: NA; v_call: TRBV5-1; cdr3_nt: TGCGCCAGCAGCCGGAACGGAGGACTGAACACTGAAGCTTTCTTT; cdr3_aa: CASSRNGGLNTEAFF
j_call: TRBJ1-5; clone_size: few; d_call: TRBD1; v_call: TRBV2; cdr3_nt: TGTGCCAGCGGGGACAGGGTCAATCAGCCCCAGCATTTT; cdr3_aa: CASGDRVNQPQHF
j_call: TRBJ2-1; clone_size: once; d_call: TRBD1; v_call: TRBV9; cdr3_nt: TGTGCCAGCAGCGTAGAGGGACAGGGGAGGGATGAGCAGTTCTTC; cdr3_aa: CASSVEGQGRDEQFF
j_call: TRBJ1-4; clone_size: NA; d_call: NA; v_call: TRBV10-3; cdr3_nt: TGTGCCATCAGTGAAGGGACCGACAGTGAAAAACTGTTTTTT; cdr3_aa: CAISEGTDSEKLFF
j_call: TRBJ2-7; clone_size: NA; d_call: NA; v_call: TRBV6-1; cdr3_nt: TGTGCCAGCAGTGATTCGGACCGCCCCTACGAGCAGTACTTC; cdr3_aa: CASSDSDRPYEQYF
j_call: TRBJ2-3; clone_size: NA; d_call: TRBD1; v_call: TRBV28; cdr3_nt: TGTGCCAGCAGTTTACACCACGACAGGGGAGATACGCAGTATTTT; cdr3_aa: CASSLHHDRGDTQYF
j_call: TRBJ2-7; clone_size: NA; d_call: TRBD2; v_call: TRBV7-3; cdr3_nt: TGTGCCAGCAGCCCCAATGGACTAGCGGGCCAGTACGAGCAGTACTTC; cdr3_aa: CASSPNGLAGQYEQYF
j_call: TRBJ1-4; clone_size: NA; d_call: NA; v_call: TRBV18; cdr3_nt: TGTGCCAGCTCACCTAGGGACACCGGTTGGACTAATGAAAAACTGTTTTTT; cdr3_aa: CASSPRDTGWTNEKLFF
j_call: TRBJ2-7; clone_size: NA; d_call: TRBD2; v_call: TRBV5-1; cdr3_nt: TGCGCCAGCAGCCCGGACGGACTAGCCGAATCTGCTTACTCCTACGAGCAGTACTTC; cdr3_aa: CASSPDGLAESAYSYEQYF
j_call: TRBJ1-1; clone_size: NA; d_call: TRBD1; v_call: TRBV6-5; cdr3_nt: TGTGCCAGCAGTTCCAACAGGGGGTCCGGTGAAGCTTTCTTT; cdr3_aa: CASSSNRGSGEAFF
j_call: TRBJ2-1; clone_size: once; d_call: NA; v_call: TRBV6-6; cdr3_nt: TGTGCCAGCAGTTACCCAAGGGGCAGGTCCTACAATGAGCAGTTCTTC; cdr3_aa: CASSYPRGRSYNEQFF
j_call: TRBJ2-7; clone_size: NA; d_call: NA; v_call: TRBV18; cdr3_nt: TGTGCCAGCTCACCTCGGGGGGCGTGGGAGCAGTACTTC; cdr3_aa: CASSPRGAWEQYF
j_call: TRBJ1-3; clone_size: NA; d_call: NA; v_call: TRBV6-1; cdr3_nt: TGTGCCAGCAGTCCCTGGACACTAAACACCATATATTTT; cdr3_aa: CASSPWTLNTIYF
j_call: TRBJ2-1; clone_size: NA; d_call: NA; v_call: TRBV6-6; cdr3_nt: TGTGCCAGCAGTTCCCCCCAGCGGACATACTACAATGAGCAGTTCTTC; cdr3_aa: CASSSPQRTYYNEQFF
j_call: TRBJ2-1; clone_size: NA; d_call: NA; v_call: TRBV28; cdr3_nt: TGTGCCAGCAGTTCCCTCCGGGAGCAGTTCTTC; cdr3_aa: CASSSLREQFF
j_call: TRBJ2-7; clone_size: once; d_call: NA; v_call: TRBV2; cdr3_nt: TGTGCCAGCAGCGCCGAGACAGGAGAGTACGAGCAGTACTTC; cdr3_aa: CASSAETGEYEQYF
j_call: TRBJ2-7; clone_size: once; d_call: TRBD2; v_call: TRBV6-1; cdr3_nt: TGTGCCAGCAGGTCTAGCGGGAGGGCCCTCGAGCAGTACTTC; cdr3_aa: CASRSSGRALEQYF
j_call: TRBJ1-5; clone_size: once; d_call: NA; v_call: TRBV5-1; cdr3_nt: TGCGCCAGCAGCTCTGACAGGAACCAGCCCCAGCATTTT; cdr3_aa: CASSSDRNQPQHF